The clone carrying this TCR beta chain was detected only a few times. This record belongs to a study of T cells in Graves' hyperthyroidism and ophthalmopathy. Looking at the study overall: Blood from the periphery was taken at initial diagnosis, before any treatment.

The CDR3 runs to 12 residues. The V gene's germline CDR1 is MNHEY and CDR2 SMNVEV (reference sequence). With 6 bases removed from V and 6 bases from J, the gap between germline ends came to 12 bases. Amplified TCR beta CDR3 regions came from RNA transcripts. Researchers ran a first-round RT-PCR on the TCR CDR3 using the HTBI primer set. Via MiXCR, TCRdb re-called the multiplex PCR reads, giving one row per CDR3 protein. The top ten hold less than 6% of the sample, which has 550,000 to 650,000 distinct CDR3 sequences, about 15% seen once. The sample consisted of blood. The chain is built from TRBV27 and TRBJ2-7, with D hard to call. This clonotype was sampled from a woman aged 30 to 39 with Graves' hyperthyroidism that later progressed to Graves' ophthalmopathy. For the CDR3, the DNA is TGTGCCAGCAGCCCCGGACCTCTCGAGCAGTACTTC. Translated: CASSPGPLEQYF.